The 8 T cell receptor beta chains below all came from one sample that was sequenced in a study of cytomegalovirus exposure and HLA in healthy donors. The PCR had 60 Vbeta and 13 Jbeta primers. Assay: immunoSEQ multiplex PCR; the TCRdb copy retains only in-frame clones and omits some. The repertoire holds more than 65,000 clones, about three quarters seen once, with roughly 6% in the top ten. Sequencing input: PBMCs. Receptor source: a female donor in good health and CMV-seronegative.

The V gene is TRBV5-1, the J gene TRBJ2-5; D remains unclear. The CDR3 consists of 12 residues. The germline V gene encodes CDR1 SGHRS and CDR2 YFSETQ. Trimming removed 0 bases from V and 3 bases from J, with 3 bases in between. CDR3 amino acids: CASSLAKETQYF. The CDR3 region has the DNA TGCGCCAGCAGCTTGGCAAAAGAGACCCAGTACTTC. The full variable domain, its missing parts supplied by reference TRBV5-1 and TRBJ2-5, is KAGVTQTPRYLIKTRGQQVTLSCSPISGHRSVSWYQQTPGQGLQFLFEYFSETQRNKGNFPGRFSGRQFSNSRSEMNVSTLELGDSALYLCASSLAKETQYFGPGTRLLVL.

The chain recombines TRBV19 with TRBJ2-3, with 10 nucleotides matching TRBD2. The CDR3 spans 15 residues. The V and J ends lost 5 bases and 8 bases, in that order; junction bases with no gene match: 10. The germline V gene has CDR1 LNHDA and CDR2 SQIVND (reference sequence). As DNA, the CDR3 is TGTGCCAGTAGTCCTGGAGCGGGGGGGCAGGGTACGCAGTATTTT. It is translated as CASSPGAGGQGTQYF.

This clone has just a few counts. This chain uses TRBV6-6 with TRBJ1-1; D is perhaps TRBD1 (5 bases). Trimming took 5 bases from V and 4 from J, leaving 14 bases between them. The germline CDR1 and CDR2 sequences are MNHNY and SVGAGI (reference sequence). The length of the CDR3 is 14 residues. CDR3: CASSQAGRSTEAFF. CDR3 bases: TGTGCCAGCAGTCAGGCAGGGAGGAGCACTGAAGCTTTCTTT.

The DNA for the CDR3 is TGCGCCAGCAGCCAAGACCGGGGATTGTACGAGCAGTACTTC. This encodes CASSQDRGLYEQYF. V gene TRBV4-3 combines with J gene TRBJ2-7; D is possibly TRBD2 (5 bases). This CDR3 contains 14 residues. Germline V gene data show CDR1 as LGHNA and CDR2 as YSLEER. Trimming took 0 bases from V and 4 from J, leaving 10 bases between them.

V gene TRBV5-1 combines with J gene TRBJ2-3, with 8 bases identical to TRBD2. Per the germline V gene, CDR1 is SGHRS and CDR2 is YFSETQ. The CDR3 runs to 16 residues. V lost 0 bases and J lost 4; bases outside the gene matches: 7. The CDR3 nucleotides read TGCGCCAGCAGCTTGGCCGTTAGCGGGATCGCAGATACGCAGTATTTT. Its protein is CASSLAVSGIADTQYF.

The V gene is TRBV28, the J gene TRBJ2-7, with TRBD1 matching 8 bases. In germline, CDR1 is MDHEN, CDR2 SYDVKM. The length of the CDR3 is 13 residues. The J segment lost 9 bases and the V segment lost 5 bases, leaving 9 bases of the junction unmatched. CDR3 coding DNA: TGTGCCAGCAGTCCCCCGACAGGGGCGGGGCAGTACTTC. The encoded protein is CASSPPTGAGQYF.

The CDR3 DNA sequence: TGTGCCAGCAGCTTTAGCGCTAGCGGGGACACAGATACGCAGTATTTT. Translation gives CASSFSASGDTDTQYF. The chain carries TRBV7-8 and TRBJ2-3, with TRBD2 matching over 9 bases. J was trimmed by 2 bases and V by 3 bases; bases with no gene match: 6. Germline-derived CDR1 and CDR2 are SGHVS and FQNEAQ. There are 16 residues in the CDR3.

The chain is built from TRBV5-6 and TRBJ1-1, with unresolved D. This CDR3 spans 16 amino acids. V was shortened by 0 bases and J by 0 bases, with 12 bases between the two germline ends. From germline, CDR1 is SGHDT and CDR2 YYEEEE. The CDR3 reads CASSLGRGPMNTEAFF. CDR3 nucleotide sequence: TGTGCCAGCAGCTTGGGCCGGGGTCCTATGAACACTGAAGCTTTCTTT.